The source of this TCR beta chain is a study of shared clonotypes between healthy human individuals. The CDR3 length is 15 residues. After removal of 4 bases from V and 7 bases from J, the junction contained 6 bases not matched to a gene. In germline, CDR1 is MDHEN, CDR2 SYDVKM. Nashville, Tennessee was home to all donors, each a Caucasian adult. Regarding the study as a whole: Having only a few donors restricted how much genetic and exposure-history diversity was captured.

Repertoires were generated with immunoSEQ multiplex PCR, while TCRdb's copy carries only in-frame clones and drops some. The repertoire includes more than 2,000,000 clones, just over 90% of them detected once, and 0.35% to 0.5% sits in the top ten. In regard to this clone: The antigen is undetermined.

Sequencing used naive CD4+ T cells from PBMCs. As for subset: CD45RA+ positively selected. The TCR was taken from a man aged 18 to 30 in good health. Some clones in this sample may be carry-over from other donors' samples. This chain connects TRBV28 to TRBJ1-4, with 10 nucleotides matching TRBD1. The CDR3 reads CASSYGQGVGEKLFF. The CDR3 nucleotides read TGTGCCAGCAGTTACGGACAGGGGGTAGGTGAAAAACTGTTTTTT.